What follows describes a single T cell receptor (beta chain). Its antigen is as yet unknown. The same CDR3 arises from other DNA sequences in this sample as well. The record originates from a study of cytomegalovirus exposure and HLA in healthy donors. Germline CDR1 and CDR2: SGHRS and YFSETQ. CDR3 length: 14 residues. Trimming pared 1 base from V and 3 bases from J, leaving 8 bases between. Whole-study results and caveats: Most TCR beta V segments were productive about 90% or about 30% of the time in an earlier analysis.

PCR primers comprised 60 Vbeta and 13 Jbeta primers. Repertoires were generated with immunoSEQ multiplex PCR, while TCRdb's copy carries only in-frame clones and drops some. The sample records 150,000 to 200,000 clones, about 80% being singletons. Input material: PBMCs. The rearrangement joins TRBV5-1 to TRBJ2-1; D perhaps matches TRBD2 (5 bases). The TCR comes from a man between 18 and 29 years old in good health and CMV-seropositive. The CDR3 spells CASSLRGGYNEQFF. The CDR3 coding sequence is TGCGCCAGCAGCTTGCGGGGTGGCTACAATGAGCAGTTCTTC.